The rows below give T cell receptor beta chains drawn from one sample of a study of T cells after yellow fever vaccination. TCRdb itself ran the 5' RACE reads through MiXCR, one entry per CDR3 protein. This sample has fewer than 150,000 distinct CDR3 sequences, with more than 6% found just once. Sequences were derived from CD4+ T cells sorted from PBMCs, sampled 5 days after the yellow fever booster vaccination. Receptors were obtained from a man aged 30-40 years who received the YFV17D yellow fever vaccine. The CDR3 runs from the conserved cysteine through the conserved F or W. The order of the fields is D gene, clone size, J gene, V gene, CDR3 protein, CDR3 DNA. A D gene is named only where the DNA matches it firmly. Clone size appears in some rows only: once, few, many, or a class for an expanded clone.

>TRBD1|few|TRBJ2-7|TRBV30
CAWSLDRGVQYF
TGTGCCTGGAGTTTGGACAGGGGGGTTCAGTACTTC
>-|-|TRBJ1-2|TRBV7-9
CASSFKNYGYTF
TGTGCCAGCAGCTTTAAAAACTATGGCTACACCTTC
>TRBD1|-|TRBJ2-2|TRBV5-4
CASSNRGFRELFF
TGTGCCAGCAGCAACAGGGGGTTTCGGGAGCTGTTTTTT
>-|many|TRBJ1-1|TRBV29-1
CSGETATNTEAFF
TGCAGCGGGGAGACAGCTACGAACACTGAAGCTTTCTTT
>-|many|TRBJ2-5|TRBV11-2
CASSLSPVTPNGETQYF
TGTGCCAGCAGCTTAAGCCCCGTGACTCCCAACGGGGAGACCCAGTACTTC
>TRBD2|many|TRBJ2-1|TRBV7-2
CASSLNLGLAGDNEQFF
TGTGCCAGCAGCTTAAACCTTGGGCTAGCGGGAGACAATGAGCAGTTCTTC
>TRBD2|many|TRBJ2-3|TRBV7-2
CASATSGRLTDTQYF
TGTGCCAGCGCTACTAGCGGGAGGCTTACAGATACGCAGTATTTT
>-|many|TRBJ1-5|TRBV21-1
CASSLRREPQHF
TGTGCCAGCAGCCTGAGACGGGAGCCCCAGCATTTT
>TRBD2|many|TRBJ2-3|TRBV7-2
CASSLAATSAGGADTQYF
TGTGCCAGCAGCTTAGCGGCCACTAGCGCCGGCGGAGCAGATACGCAGTATTTT
>-|many|TRBJ2-5|TRBV7-2
CASSLRADETQYF
TGTGCCAGCAGCCTAAGGGCGGATGAGACCCAGTACTTC
>TRBD2|many|TRBJ2-7|TRBV10-2
CASSESRLASPYEQYF
TGCGCCAGCAGTGAGTCGAGACTAGCGTCCCCCTACGAGCAGTACTTC
>-|many|TRBJ2-1|TRBV28
CASRPGGSPGNEQFF
TGTGCCAGCAGACCCGGCGGCTCCCCGGGGAATGAGCAGTTCTTC
>-|many|TRBJ1-5|TRBV6-5
CASTRGPGQPQHF
TGTGCCAGCACCAGAGGGCCGGGGCAGCCCCAGCATTTT
>-|many|TRBJ2-7|TRBV5-1
CASSLRVAASYEQYF
TGCGCCAGCAGCTTGCGCGTAGCAGCGTCCTACGAGCAGTACTTC
>-|few|TRBJ2-1|TRBV20-1
CSASLGGSYNEQFF
TGCAGTGCAAGCCTAGGCGGGTCCTACAATGAGCAGTTCTTC
>-|many|TRBJ2-1|TRBV7-2
CASSLSYNNEQFF
TGTGCCAGCAGCTTAAGTTACAACAATGAGCAGTTCTTC
>-|many|TRBJ1-1|TRBV3-1
CASSQRDGEAFF
TGTGCCAGCAGCCAAAGAGACGGTGAAGCTTTCTTT
>-|many|TRBJ1-5|TRBV6-1
CASSEGSVQPQHF
TGTGCCAGCAGTGAAGGATCGGTCCAGCCCCAGCATTTT
>-|many|TRBJ2-3|TRBV7-2
CASSLFPELRDTQYF
TGTGCCAGCAGCTTATTCCCGGAGTTGCGAGATACGCAGTATTTT
>-|many|TRBJ2-2|TRBV7-2
CASQGLIQNTGELFF
TGTGCCAGCCAGGGCCTCATACAGAACACCGGGGAGCTGTTTTTT
>TRBD1|-|TRBJ2-3|TRBV20-1
CSAAGKGGPDTQYF
TGCAGTGCCGCAGGCAAAGGGGGCCCAGATACGCAGTATTTT
>-|many|TRBJ2-1|TRBV7-8
CASSSLGQKNNEQFF
TGTGCCAGCAGCTCCCTGGGCCAAAAAAACAATGAGCAGTTCTTC
>TRBD1|many|TRBJ2-1|TRBV7-2
CASSLVRSGTGSYEQFF
TGTGCCAGCAGCTTAGTTCGTTCCGGGACAGGGTCATATGAGCAGTTCTTC
>-|-|TRBJ2-7|TRBV5-1
CASSSDGGLGEQYF
TGCGCCAGCAGTTCCGACGGGGGGCTGGGCGAGCAGTACTTC
>-|many|TRBJ2-2|TRBV9
CASSVGHSDTGELFF
TGTGCCAGCAGCGTAGGTCACTCCGACACCGGGGAGCTGTTTTTT
>TRBD2|few|TRBJ2-1|TRBV19
CASSRGDLSGKRFF
TGTGCCAGTAGTCGGGGGGACCTCAGCGGGAAAAGGTTCTTC
>TRBD1|many|TRBJ2-1|TRBV20-1
CSAWTGYNEQFF
TGCAGTGCCTGGACAGGGTACAATGAGCAGTTCTTC